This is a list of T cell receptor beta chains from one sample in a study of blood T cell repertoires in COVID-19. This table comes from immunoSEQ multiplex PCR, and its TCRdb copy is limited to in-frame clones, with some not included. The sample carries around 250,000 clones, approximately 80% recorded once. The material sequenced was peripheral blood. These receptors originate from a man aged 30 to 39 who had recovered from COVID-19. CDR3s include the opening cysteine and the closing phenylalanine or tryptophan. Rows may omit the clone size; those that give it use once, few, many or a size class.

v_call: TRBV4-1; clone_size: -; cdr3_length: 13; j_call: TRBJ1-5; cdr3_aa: CASSPGGDQPQHF
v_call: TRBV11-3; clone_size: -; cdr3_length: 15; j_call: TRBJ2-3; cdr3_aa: CASSSGLADTDTQYF
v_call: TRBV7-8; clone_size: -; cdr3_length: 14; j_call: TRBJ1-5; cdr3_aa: CASSLGGSPQPQHF
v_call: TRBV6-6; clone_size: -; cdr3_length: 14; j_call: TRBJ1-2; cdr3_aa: CATKTRREGDGYTF
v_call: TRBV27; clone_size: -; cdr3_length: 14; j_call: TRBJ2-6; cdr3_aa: CASRDVSGANVLTF
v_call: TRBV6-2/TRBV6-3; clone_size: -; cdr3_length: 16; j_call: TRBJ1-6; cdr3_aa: CASSYSYISYNSPLHF
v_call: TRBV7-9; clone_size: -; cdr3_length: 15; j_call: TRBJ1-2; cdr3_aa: CASSLLGAGAYGYTF
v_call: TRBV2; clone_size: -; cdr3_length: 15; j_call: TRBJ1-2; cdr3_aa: CASRQGQEANYGYTF
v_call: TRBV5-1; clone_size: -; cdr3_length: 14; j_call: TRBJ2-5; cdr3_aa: CASSQSTPSETQYF
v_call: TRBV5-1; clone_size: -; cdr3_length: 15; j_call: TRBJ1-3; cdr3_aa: CASSLEFLSGNTIYF
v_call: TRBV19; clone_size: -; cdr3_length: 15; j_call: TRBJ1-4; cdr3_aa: CASREIRQGGEKLFF
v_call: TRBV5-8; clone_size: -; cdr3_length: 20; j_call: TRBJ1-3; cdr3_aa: CASSLARGTRRLYSGNTIYF
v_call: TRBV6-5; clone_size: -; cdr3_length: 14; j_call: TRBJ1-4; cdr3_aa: CATRGSEGSEKLFF
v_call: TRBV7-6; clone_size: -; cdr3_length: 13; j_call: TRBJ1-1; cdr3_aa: CASSRDLNTEAFF
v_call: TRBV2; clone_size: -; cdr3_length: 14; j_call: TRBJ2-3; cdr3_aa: CASNSGGAVNTQYF
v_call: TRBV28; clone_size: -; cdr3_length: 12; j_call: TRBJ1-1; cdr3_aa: CASSREYTEAFF
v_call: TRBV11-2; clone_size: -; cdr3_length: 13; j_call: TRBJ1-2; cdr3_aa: CASSEQGSDGYTF
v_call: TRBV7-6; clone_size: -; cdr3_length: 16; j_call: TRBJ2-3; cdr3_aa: CASSLVLGGTTDTQYF
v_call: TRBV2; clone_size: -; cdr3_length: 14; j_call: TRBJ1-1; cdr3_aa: CASIEVGVGTEAFF
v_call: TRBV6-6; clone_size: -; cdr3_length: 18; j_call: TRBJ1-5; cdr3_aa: CASSHRAGPVAGNQPQHF
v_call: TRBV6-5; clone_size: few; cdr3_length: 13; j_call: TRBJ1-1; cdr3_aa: CASTEGGNTEAFF
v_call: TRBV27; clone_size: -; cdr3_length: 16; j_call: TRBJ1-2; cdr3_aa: CASSFHGQDTNYGYTF
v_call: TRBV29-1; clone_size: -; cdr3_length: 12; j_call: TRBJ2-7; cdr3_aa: CSVQGNPYEQYF
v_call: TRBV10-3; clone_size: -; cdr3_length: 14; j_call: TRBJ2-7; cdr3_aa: CAISPELAGKNQYF
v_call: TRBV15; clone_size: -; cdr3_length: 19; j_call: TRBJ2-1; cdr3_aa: CATSKALAGDLLSYNEQFF
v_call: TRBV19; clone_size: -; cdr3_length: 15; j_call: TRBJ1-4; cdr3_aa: CASSIGTALGKKLFF
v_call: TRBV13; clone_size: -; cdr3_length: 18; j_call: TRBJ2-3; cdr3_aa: CASSLFTQETSAVDTQYF
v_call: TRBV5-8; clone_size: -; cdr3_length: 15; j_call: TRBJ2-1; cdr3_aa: CASSPTGVRYNEQFF
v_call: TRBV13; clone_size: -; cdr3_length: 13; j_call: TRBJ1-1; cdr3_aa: CASSWGQGAEAFF
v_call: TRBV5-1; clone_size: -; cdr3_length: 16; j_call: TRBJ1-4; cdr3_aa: CASSLDLGGIGEKLFF
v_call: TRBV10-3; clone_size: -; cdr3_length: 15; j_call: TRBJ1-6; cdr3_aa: CAISESGTGDTPLHF
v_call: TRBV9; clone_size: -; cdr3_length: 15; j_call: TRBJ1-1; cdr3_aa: CASSVVAQGNTEAFF
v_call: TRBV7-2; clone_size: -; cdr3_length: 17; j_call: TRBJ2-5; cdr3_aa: CASSLPASGGAGETQYF
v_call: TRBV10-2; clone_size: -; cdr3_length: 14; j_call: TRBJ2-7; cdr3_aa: CASNPGTGPGEQYF
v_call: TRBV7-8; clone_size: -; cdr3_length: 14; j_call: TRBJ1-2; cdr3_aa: CASSSQTSGSGYTF
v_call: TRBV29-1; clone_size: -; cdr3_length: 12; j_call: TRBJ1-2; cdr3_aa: CSVASLRYGYTF
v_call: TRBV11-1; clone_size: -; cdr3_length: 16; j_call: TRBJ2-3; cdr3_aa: CASSLVGGGPSDTQYF
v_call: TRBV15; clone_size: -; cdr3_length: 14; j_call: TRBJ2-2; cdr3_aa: CATSGGRETGELFF
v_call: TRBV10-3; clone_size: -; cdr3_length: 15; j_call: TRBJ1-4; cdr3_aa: CAISGGGSTNEKLFF
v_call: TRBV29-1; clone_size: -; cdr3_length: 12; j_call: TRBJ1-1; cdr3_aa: CSVRGMNTEAFF
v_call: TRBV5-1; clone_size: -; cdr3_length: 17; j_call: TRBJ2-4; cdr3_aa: CASSPGLAGGAKNIQYF
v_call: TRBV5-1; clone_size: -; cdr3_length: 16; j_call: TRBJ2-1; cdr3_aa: CASSLTPGQGANEQFF
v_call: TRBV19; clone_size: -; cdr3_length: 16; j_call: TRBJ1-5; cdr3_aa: CASSPPGTGRYQPQHF
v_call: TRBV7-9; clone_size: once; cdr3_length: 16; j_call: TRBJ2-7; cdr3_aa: CASSLWTSGGAYEQYF
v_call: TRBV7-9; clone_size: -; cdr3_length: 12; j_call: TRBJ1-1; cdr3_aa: CASSRRDREAFF
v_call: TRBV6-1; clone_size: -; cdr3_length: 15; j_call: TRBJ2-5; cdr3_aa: CASSESGPLGLTQYF
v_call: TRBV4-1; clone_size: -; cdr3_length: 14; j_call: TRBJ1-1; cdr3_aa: CASSHLQGGTEAFF
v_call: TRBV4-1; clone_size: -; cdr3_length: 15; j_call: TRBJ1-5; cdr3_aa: CASSLAPTVDQPQHF
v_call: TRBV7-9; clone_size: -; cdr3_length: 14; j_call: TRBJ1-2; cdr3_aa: CASSLAGASYGYTF
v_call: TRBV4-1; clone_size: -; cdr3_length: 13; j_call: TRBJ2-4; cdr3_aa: CASSQGSNEVQYF
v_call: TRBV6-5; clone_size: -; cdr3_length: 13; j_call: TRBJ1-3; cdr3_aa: CASSPSSGNTIYF
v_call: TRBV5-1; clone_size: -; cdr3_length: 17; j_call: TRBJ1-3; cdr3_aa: CASSLDISQGWGNTIYF
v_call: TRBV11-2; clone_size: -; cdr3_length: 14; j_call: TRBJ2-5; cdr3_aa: CASRLDYLQETQYF
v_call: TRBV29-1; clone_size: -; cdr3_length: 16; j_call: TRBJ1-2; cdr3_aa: CSVQDRGRNRNYGYTF
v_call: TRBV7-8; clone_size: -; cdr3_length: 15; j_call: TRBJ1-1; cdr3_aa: CASSLAKSGYTEAFF
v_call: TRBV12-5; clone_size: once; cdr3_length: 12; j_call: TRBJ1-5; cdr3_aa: CASGTGNQPQHF
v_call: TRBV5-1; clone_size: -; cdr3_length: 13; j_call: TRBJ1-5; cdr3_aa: CASSLQGNQPQHF
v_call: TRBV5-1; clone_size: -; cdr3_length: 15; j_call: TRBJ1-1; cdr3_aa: CASSLAQGMNTEAFF
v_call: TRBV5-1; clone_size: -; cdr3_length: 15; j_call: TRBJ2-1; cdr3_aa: CASTQIAGENYEQFF